This T cell receptor beta chain emerged from a study of cytomegalovirus exposure and HLA in healthy donors. Study at large: A prior study identified 90 million to 120 million unique TCR beta sequences from about 180 million T cells.

The PCR used 60 Vbeta and 13 Jbeta primers. The repertoire was sequenced with immunoSEQ multiplex PCR; TCRdb's copy has only in-frame clones and lacks some. The repertoire holds 55,000 to 70,000 clones, roughly 74% seen once, with 6.5% to 8.5% in the top ten. CDR3 length equals 12 residues. The V end was cut by 0 bases, the J end by 5 bases, with 6 bases between. Germline CDR1 SGHDT, CDR2 YYEEEE. Broader study findings: Rarity held for most TCR sequences, but there were some public TCRs that occurred in many donors. Evidence from a later analysis indicated that most CMV-associated TCR beta chains looked HLA-restricted.

Turning to this clone: Antigen unknown.

The sequenced sample was PBMCs. The receptor was isolated from a man younger than 35 in good health and CMV-seropositive. The chain couples TRBV5-6 to TRBJ2-7; a weak D match, TRBD2 (5 bases). The CDR3 reads CASSLAGDEQYF. The DNA of the CDR3 is TGTGCCAGCAGCTTGGCCGGGGACGAGCAGTACTTC.